Each of the 17 T cell receptor beta chains below was sequenced from the same sample in a study of T cell clones after liver transplantation (dated by TCRdb to the late 2010s). Library preparation employed the immunoSEQ multiplex PCR assay. TCRdb's version of the immuneACCESS table is confined to in-frame rearrangements and falls short of the full clone set. An unresolved V gene accounts for under half of the shortfall where checked; the remainder is of unknown origin. The sample contains more than 95,000 clones, around 80% of them found a single time. Together, the top ten hold around 2.9% of the sample. This specimen consisted of CD4+ T cells from blood, obtained around 44 months after liver transplant. Receptors originate from a human patient who received a liver transplant. Some T cells may be donor cells from the graft after a transplant.

This chain uses TRBV7-3 with TRBJ2-1, with 9 nucleotides matching TRBD1. The length of the CDR3 is 16 residues. The ends lost 5 bases at V and 5 bases at J; junction bases unmatched: 10. CDR1 SGHTA and CDR2 FQGTGA come from the germline V gene. The CDR3 protein is CASSQLGTGKDNEQFF. CDR3 bases: TGTGCCAGCAGCCAACTCGGGACAGGGAAGGACAATGAGCAGTTCTTC.

Only one count was recorded for this clone. The rearrangement uses TRBV19 and TRBJ1-5, with D possibly matching TRBD1 (5 bases). V lost 3 bases and J lost 2, with 20 bases in between. CDR3 length: 18 amino acids. CDR1 is LNHDA, CDR2 SQIVND, per germline (reference sequence). The CDR3 protein is CASSIEQGVIRGNQPQHF. CDR3 nucleotides: TGTGCCAGTAGTATCGAACAAGGGGTTATAAGGGGCAATCAGCCCCAGCATTTT.

The chain uses TRBV11-3 and TRBJ2-3; no reliable D call. CDR1 and CDR2 (germline): SGHNT, YENEEA. The CDR3 is 11 amino acids. Between the trimmed V and J ends, which lost 5 bases and 8 bases, there was a span of 8 bases. CDR3 amino acids: CASSLDGTQYF. CDR3 in DNA: TGTGCCAGCAGCCTGGACGGTACGCAGTATTTT.

The chain recombines TRBV27 with TRBJ2-7; TRBD1 aligns across 9 bases. The germline V gene has CDR1 MNHEY and CDR2 SMNVEV (reference sequence). The V and J ends lost 4 bases and 6 bases, in that order; junction bases with no gene match: 10. The CDR3 covers 15 residues. This chain's CDR3 is CASSSTGTGIREQYF. In nucleotides, the CDR3 is TGTGCCAGCAGTTCCACCGGGACAGGGATTCGCGAGCAGTACTTC.

This clone was found once. The chain combines TRBV19 with TRBJ2-7; either TRBD1 or TRBD2 may fit D (5 bases each). The CDR3 extends over 16 amino acids. V dropped 8 bases and J dropped 5 bases, with 25 bases sitting between them. Germline V CDR1 and CDR2: LNHDA, SQIVND (reference sequence). The CDR3 DNA reads TGTGCCAGTGGGGGTGGGTCAGCTACCGCGAGGGACGAGCAGTACTTC. Amino acids: CASGGGSATARDEQYF. Together with reference TRBV19 and TRBJ2-7, the CDR3 gives the full variable domain: DGGITQSPKYLFRKEGQNVTLSCEQNLNHDAMYWYRQDPGQGLRLIYYSQIVNDFQKGDIAEGYSVSREKKESFPLTVTSAQKNPTAFYLCASGGGSATARDEQYFGPGTRLTVT.

The rearrangement uses TRBV6-1 and TRBJ1-1; no firm D call. The V and J ends lost 5 bases and 8 bases respectively, with 12 bases between them. The germline V gene encodes CDR1 MNHNS and CDR2 SASEGT. The length of the CDR3 is 12 residues. This CDR3 is CASSFRGFEAFF. CDR3 coding DNA: TGTGCCAGCAGTTTCCGAGGGTTCGAAGCTTTCTTT.

This sequence joins TRBV9 and TRBJ1-5, with 8 nucleotides matching TRBD1. V was clipped by 1 base and J by 4 bases; unmatched bases: 4. The germline V gene has CDR1 SGDLS and CDR2 YYNGEE. CDR3 size: 15 residues. This CDR3 reads CASSVSTGGNQPQHF. CDR3 nucleotide sequence: TGTGCCAGCAGCGTATCTACAGGGGGAAATCAGCCCCAGCATTTT. The full variable domain, completed using reference TRBV9 and TRBJ1-5, is DSGVTQTPKHLITATGQRVTLRCSPRSGDLSVYWYQQSLDQGLQFLIQYYNGEERAKGNILERFSAQQFPDLHSELNLSSLELGDSALYFCASSVSTGGNQPQHFGDGTRLSIL.

The rearrangement links TRBV19 to TRBJ2-3; D may be TRBD1 (5 bases). Germline-derived CDR1 and CDR2 are LNHDA and SQIVND (reference sequence). V lost 3 bases, J lost 6 bases, and 16 bases lay in between. The CDR3 is 15 amino acids. The CDR3 coding sequence is TGTGCCAGTAGTATGCCAGGGCCGGCGGCTGATACGCAGTATTTT. Its protein product is CASSMPGPAADTQYF.

The chain couples TRBV7-2 to TRBJ1-1, with a weak D call TRBD1 (5 bases). The CDR3 runs 13 residues. CDR1 and CDR2 (germline): SGHTA, FQGNSA. V lost 1 base and J lost 4, with 7 bases in between. This CDR3 reads CASSLVRATEAFF. CDR3 DNA sequence: TGTGCCAGCAGCTTAGTCAGGGCCACTGAAGCTTTCTTT.

The chain has TRBV7-2 and TRBJ2-4; no firm D call. This CDR3 contains 15 residues. Germline assignment: CDR1 SGHTA and CDR2 FQGNSA. The V and J ends lost 3 bases and 0 bases respectively, with 9 bases between them. DNA for the CDR3: TGTGCCAGCAGCTTTATCGGGCTAGCCAAAAACATTCAGTACTTC. It translates to CASSFIGLAKNIQYF.

The chain has TRBV6-6 and TRBJ2-7; D ambiguous. Germline V gives CDR1 MNHNY, CDR2 SVGAGI (reference sequence). CDR3 length equals 13 residues. The CDR3 region has the DNA TGTGCTAGTACCCCGGGCCCGCAGCGCGAGCAGTACTTC. Its translation: CASTPGPQREQYF.

The chain uses TRBV14 and TRBJ2-7, with a tentative D call TRBD2 (5 bases). Germline V gene sequence: CDR1 SGHDN, CDR2 FVKESK. CDR3 length: 18 amino acids. Trimming stripped 1 base from V and 1 base from J, with 20 bases between. The chain's CDR3 is CASSQGGRAGSLSYEQYF. Written as DNA, the CDR3 is TGTGCCAGCAGCCAAGGTGGCCGCGCTGGGAGTTTATCCTACGAGCAGTACTTC.

This chain uses TRBV28 with TRBJ1-5, with D unresolved. The V gene's germline CDR1 is MDHEN and CDR2 SYDVKM. This CDR3 is built from 17 residues. V was clipped by 9 bases and J by 2 bases, with 23 bases between them. CDR3 amino acids: CASQPPRLFSGNQPQHF. CDR3 nucleotides: TGTGCCAGTCAACCCCCCCGCCTTTTTAGCGGCAATCAGCCCCAGCATTTT.

The chain is built from TRBV7-2 and TRBJ2-1; D may be TRBD2 (6 bases). Germline V gene lookup returns CDR1 SGHTA and CDR2 FQGNSA. Trimming cost V 5 bases and J 7 bases, with 9 bases left between them. The CDR3 loop spans 12 amino acids. The CDR3 sequence: CASSRDFNEQFF. The CDR3 DNA follows: TGTGCCAGCAGCCGGGACTTTAATGAGCAGTTCTTC.

The rearrangement uses TRBV18 and TRBJ2-4; a weak D match, TRBD2 (5 bases). The CDR3 extends over 15 amino acids. Per germline, CDR1 KGHSH and CDR2 LQKENI. The ends were cut back, 2 bases at V and 8 bases at J, with 16 bases in the middle. The DNA for the CDR3 is TGTGCCAGCTCACCAGGCGAGCGGAGAAAGGACATTCAGTACTTC. Translation gives CASSPGERRKDIQYF.

The chain links TRBV27 to TRBJ1-5; D is possibly TRBD1 (5 bases). Per the germline V gene, CDR1 is MNHEY and CDR2 is SMNVEV (reference sequence). The CDR3 spans 14 residues. The V end lost 0 bases, the J end lost 6 bases, and 9 bases lay between the germline ends. CDR3 protein: CASSLSSGFQPQHF. The CDR3 nucleotides read TGTGCCAGCAGTTTATCGTCAGGGTTTCAGCCCCAGCATTTT.

Remarks on this clone: Lacking the conserved final phenylalanine or tryptophan, this CDR3 likely reflects a read error. It is unclear where the CDR3 begins or ends on the DNA, so no DNA is shown, and the CDR3 is as TCRdb lists it. The chain links TRBV21-1 to TRBJ1-2; the table's D call TRBD1 went unverified against the DNA. TRBV21-1 is marked as a pseudogene. Inclusive of both ends, the CDR3 amounts to 14 amino acids. CDR3 residues: CASSKSATGDRSGV.